This T cell receptor beta chain originates from a study of blood T cell repertoires in COVID-19. Turning to the study itself: COVID-19 samples, acute and convalescent, were from the United States, Italy and Spain.

The germline V gene encodes CDR1 SSHAT and CDR2 FNYEAQ (reference sequence). The CDR3 loop spans 15 amino acids. Enrollees, about 18 to 100 years old, lived in 24 US areas. Clinical histories supplied by participants themselves formed the basis of cohort assignment. Resolution of symptoms, clearance, or two negative PCRs was present in recovered Cohort 3 donors. TCRdb keeps only in-frame clones here, not all; method: immunoSEQ multiplex PCR. The sample has 200,000 to 250,000 clones, 86% seen once. This clone has only a few counts. The junction and the germline gene differ at one end; a read error may be behind it.

The sample was PBMCs or T cells enriched from blood (not recorded which). The receptor's source is a woman between 50 and 59 years old who had recovered from COVID-19. The V call is TRBV7-7, the J call TRBJ2-5, with D possibly being TRBD1 (6 bases). The CDR3 DNA reads as TGTGCTAGCAGCTCCACTCCCGGGACATGGGAGACCCAGTACTTC. Translated: CASSSTPGTWETQYF.